Following are 4 T cell receptor beta chains from one sample sequenced in a study of T cell responses to AZD1222 COVID-19 vaccine. Only in-frame clones appear in the TCRdb table, and some are missing; sequencing was by immunoSEQ multiplex PCR. The sample consists of 90,000 to 120,000 clones, around 90% of them appearing once. Sequenced here: peripheral blood, sampled 28 days after the second AZD1222 dose. The receptors were gathered from an adult who received the AZD1222 COVID-19 vaccine.

Only one count was recorded for this clone. The V call is TRBV11-2, the J call TRBJ2-1; the match to TRBD1 covers 8 bases. V was clipped by 2 bases and J by 4 bases; unmatched bases: 4. CDR1 is SGHAT, CDR2 FQNNGV, per germline. There are 15 residues in the CDR3. CDR3 DNA: TGTGCCAGCAGCTTACAGGGGGCGCGATACAATGAGCAGTTCTTC. Translation: CASSLQGARYNEQFF.

The V and J genes are TRBV30 and TRBJ1-3; the D is unclear. Looked up from germline, CDR1 is GTSNPN and CDR2 is SVGIG (reference sequence). V was shortened by 2 bases and J by 7 bases, with 15 bases between the two germline ends. The CDR3 totals 14 residues. Written as DNA, the CDR3 is TGTGCCTGGAGTCTGACGGGAGGCCTGAACACCATATATTTT. Amino acids: CAWSLTGGLNTIYF.

This clone was counted once. The chain recombines TRBV4-1 with TRBJ1-4; TRBD1 might be the D (5 bases). The CDR3 length is 15 residues. Germline V gives CDR1 MGHRA, CDR2 YSYEKL. Deletions cut 3 bases from V and 4 bases from J, with 12 bases between. Here the CDR3 DNA reads TGCGCCAGCAGCCAGACAGACTACAGTAATGAAAAACTGTTTTTT. Translation: CASSQTDYSNEKLFF.

The CDR3 coding sequence is TGTGCCAGCAGCTTACTCGGCCAATCCACGAATACGCAGTATTTT. It translates to CASSLLGQSTNTQYF. The chain recombines TRBV7-9 with TRBJ2-3; D is uncertain. CDR1 is SEHNR and CDR2 is FQNEAQ in the germline V gene (reference sequence). V lost 2 bases to trimming and J lost 7 bases, with 16 bases between them. The CDR3 consists of 15 residues.